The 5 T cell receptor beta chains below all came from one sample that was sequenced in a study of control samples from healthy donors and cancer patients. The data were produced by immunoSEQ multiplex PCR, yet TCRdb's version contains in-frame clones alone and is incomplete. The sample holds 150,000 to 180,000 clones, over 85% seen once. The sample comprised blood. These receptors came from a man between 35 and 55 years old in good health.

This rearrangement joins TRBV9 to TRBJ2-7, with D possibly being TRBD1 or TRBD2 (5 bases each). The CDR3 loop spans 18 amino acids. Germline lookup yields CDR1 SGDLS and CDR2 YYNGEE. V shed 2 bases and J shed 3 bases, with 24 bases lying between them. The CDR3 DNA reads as TGTGCCAGCAGCGTGGGAGTGGCAGGGCAAGGCCTTCACTACGAGCAGTACTTC. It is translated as CASSVGVAGQGLHYEQYF.

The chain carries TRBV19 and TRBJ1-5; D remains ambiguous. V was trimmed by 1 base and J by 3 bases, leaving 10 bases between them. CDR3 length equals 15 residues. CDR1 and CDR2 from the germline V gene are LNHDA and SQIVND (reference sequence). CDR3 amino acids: CASSIGEGLNQPQHF. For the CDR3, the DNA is TGTGCCAGTAGTATAGGGGAAGGGCTCAATCAGCCCCAGCATTTT.

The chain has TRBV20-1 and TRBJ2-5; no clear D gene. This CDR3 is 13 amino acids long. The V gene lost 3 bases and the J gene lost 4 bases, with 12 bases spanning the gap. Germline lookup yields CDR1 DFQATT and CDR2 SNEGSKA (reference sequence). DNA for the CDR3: TGCAGTGCTAGTCGGGCCCCGGGAGAGACCCAGTACTTC. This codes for CSASRAPGETQYF.

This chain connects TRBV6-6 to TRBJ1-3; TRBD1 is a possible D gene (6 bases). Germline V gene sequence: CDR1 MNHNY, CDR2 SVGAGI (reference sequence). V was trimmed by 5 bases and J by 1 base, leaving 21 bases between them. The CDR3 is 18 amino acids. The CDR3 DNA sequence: TGTGCCAGCAGTCTAGGCGGGGGCTCCGTCTCATCTGGAAACACCATATATTTT. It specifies CASSLGGGSVSSGNTIYF.

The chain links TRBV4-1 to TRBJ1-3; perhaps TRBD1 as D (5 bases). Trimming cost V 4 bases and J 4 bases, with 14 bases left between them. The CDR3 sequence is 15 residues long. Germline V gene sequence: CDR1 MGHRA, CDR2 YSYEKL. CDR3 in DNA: TGCGCCAGCAGCCTCACCAGGGTAACAGGAAACACCATATATTTT. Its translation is CASSLTRVTGNTIYF.